This TCR beta chain was sequenced for a study of blood T cell repertoires in COVID-19 (dated by TCRdb to 2018 to 2021). For the study in its entirety: Samples from collaborators originated in the United States, Italy and Spain and spanned both the acute and convalescent phases of COVID-19. The dataset comprised deeply sampled blood TCRbeta repertoires from subjects exposed to, actively infected with, or recovered from COVID-19. A de-identified subject ID, COVID-19 status, age in years and sex were almost always included in the sample metadata. The repertoires were made available in a free public database intended to serve as a resource for research on the immune response to SARS-CoV-2. Samples came from the ongoing ImmuneRACE study (first 160 participants) plus 1,254 subjects from 6 global collaborators. The material from the prospective study consisted of cDNA or gDNA derived from T cells, B-cell-depleted T cells, or PBMCs. Where HLA class I and class II types were available, the types were taken from metadata supplied by the sample provider, not from assay-based typing.

TCRbeta CDR3 regions were amplified from genomic DNA using the immunoSEQ Assay, a bias-controlled multiplex PCR. The published analysis was carried out like this. The number of nucleated cells in each sample was estimated by amplification of reference gene primers within the assay. To quantify the absolute abundance of each unique TCRbeta CDR3 rearrangement, sequence reads were collapsed and filtered. For each sample, productive Simpson clonality was calculated by taking the square root of Simpson's diversity index across productive rearrangements. TCRdb retrieved this table from immuneACCESS and kept in-frame rearrangements only. Not all clones are present; in checked studies, unresolved V genes account for under half, and no reason is known for the remainder. The V and J calls and clone size were taken over from that table, and D and trimming were inferred from the DNA. The sample table holds 200,000 or so clones, of which around 81% were seen once. The ten largest clonotypes hold 2.3% of the sample.

The junction shows trimming of 1 base on V and 4 bases on J, plus 17 bases between the germline ends. CDR1 and CDR2 (SGHRS, YFSETQ) derive from the germline V gene. The CDR3 sequence holds 16 residues, the cysteine and phenylalanine included. Here the CDR3 DNA is all that survives: 48 bases in frame from base 1. Each collaborating institution followed its own protocols to collect whole blood in K2EDTA tubes. For TCRbeta analysis, collaborators shipped samples in one of three forms: frozen whole blood, isolated PBMCs, or DNA extracted from either of those sample types. This clone was recorded only once. Its antigen is currently not known. Per-nucleotide qualities are absent, and no much larger clonotype sits a single base away. What the authors observed across the whole study: Clinical and demographic metadata were provided uncurated, with the amount varying by source and participant.

In this chain, TRBV5-1 is recombined with TRBJ1-2; perhaps TRBD1 is the D gene, with 6 bases matching. The source is a woman in her sixties with acute or convalescent COVID-19. The specimen was peripheral blood. In nucleotides, the sequence is TGCGCCAGCAGCTTGTTAACCTCGGGGGGCCGCTATGGCTACACCTTC. It encodes CASSLLTSGGRYGYTF.